The 16 T cell receptor beta chains reported below all come from one sample, sequenced in a study of STAT5B mutations in CD4+ large granular lymphocyte leukemia (dated by TCRdb to between 2021 and 2024). The protocol used for the library was the immunoSEQ multiplex PCR assay. Here the immuneACCESS table is served through TCRdb, limited to in-frame sequences with V and J called. Missing clones are a known gap in these copies; in checked studies unresolved V genes cover under half, and the rest lacks a known reason. The sample data list around 32,000 clones, and around two thirds of these were observed just once. The ten top clones hold 0.4% to 0.45% of the sample. The sample was CD4+ T cells from blood buffy coats. These receptors originate from a human donor in good health.

This clone was observed a few times. The chain uses TRBV5-1 and TRBJ2-1, with 7 bases aligning to TRBD2. This CDR3 spans 16 amino acids. Germline V gives CDR1 SGHRS, CDR2 YFSETQ. V gave up 2 bases and J gave up 8 bases; unmatched junction bases: 13. For the CDR3, the DNA is TGCGCCAGCAGCTTCTCCGCGGGGGTTACCAATCATGAGCAGTTCTTC. Translating it yields CASSFSAGVTNHEQFF.

This clone came up a few times. This rearrangement joins TRBV5-1 to TRBJ1-2, with 7 bases identical to TRBD1. This CDR3 comprises 14 residues. The V and J ends lost 4 bases and 3 bases, in that order; junction bases with no gene match: 6. Germline V lookup: CDR1 SGHRS, CDR2 YFSETQ. As DNA, the CDR3 is TGCGCCAGCAGCGCGGACAGGAACTACTATGGCTACACCTTC. Translated: CASSADRNYYGYTF. Filled out from reference TRBV5-1 and TRBJ1-2, the complete variable domain reads KAGVTQTPRYLIKTRGQQVTLSCSPISGHRSVSWYQQTPGQGLQFLFEYFSETQRNKGNFPGRFSGRQFSNSRSEMNVSTLELGDSALYLCASSADRNYYGYTFGSGTRLTVV.

In this sample, this clone turned up a few times. The J gene is TRBJ2-7, the V gene TRBV6-1, with TRBD1 matching over 7 bases. Looked up from germline, CDR1 is MNHNS and CDR2 is SASEGT. The ends lost 6 bases at V and 3 bases at J; junction bases unmatched: 8. CDR3 length: 14 residues. The CDR3 loop is CASRKDRVLYEQYF. The DNA for the CDR3 is TGTGCCAGCAGGAAAGACAGGGTTCTCTACGAGCAGTACTTC.

The table lists this clone with a few counts. This chain joins TRBV7-2 and TRBJ1-1; 7 nucleotides align to TRBD1. The CDR3 sequence is 14 residues long. From germline, CDR1 is SGHTA and CDR2 FQGNSA. Losses at the gene ends were 5 bases for V and 4 bases for J; bases not matched to a gene: 7. DNA for the CDR3: TGTGCCAGCAGCCACAGGGGCCCGGGCACTGAAGCTTTCTTT. Its translation is CASSHRGPGTEAFF.

This clone showed up just a few times. The chain uses TRBV10-2 and TRBJ1-1; D gene ambiguous. The CDR3 covers 12 residues. Germline CDR1 WSHSY, CDR2 SAAADI. Trimming took off 6 bases at V and 5 bases at J, with 10 bases between the two ends. The CDR3 nucleotides are TGCGCCAGCAGCCTCAGTAGGACTGAAGCTTTCTTT. This sequence encodes CASSLSRTEAFF.

This sequence joins TRBV9 and TRBJ1-3; no reliable D call. The length of the CDR3 is 14 residues. Trimming removed 4 bases at V and 0 bases at J, with 8 bases between. CDR1 is SGDLS and CDR2 is YYNGEE in the germline V gene. CDR3 region: CASSPANSGNTIYF. The CDR3 DNA reads as TGTGCCAGCAGCCCAGCTAACTCTGGAAACACCATATATTTT.

As concerns this clone: This specimen includes other DNA sequences encoding the same CDR3. The rearrangement uses TRBV19 and TRBJ1-2; D call uncertain. Trimming shortened V by 6 bases and J by 5 bases, and 13 bases separated the two germline ends. Germline V gene sequence: CDR1 LNHDA, CDR2 SQIVND (reference sequence). This CDR3 is built from 13 residues. The CDR3 DNA is TGTGCCAGTAGCGTCAGAGGCGATTATGGCTACACCTTC. Protein sequence: CASSVRGDYGYTF.

V gene TRBV6-6 combines with J gene TRBJ1-5; weak D call: TRBD1 (6 bases). Trimming removed 2 bases from V and 11 bases from J, with 10 bases in between. This CDR3 has 12 residues. Per germline, CDR1 MNHNY and CDR2 SVGAGI (reference sequence). The CDR3 here is CASSYVTGAQHF. Written as DNA, the CDR3 is TGTGCCAGCAGTTACGTGACAGGCGCCCAGCATTTT.

The chain recombines TRBV15 with TRBJ2-2; 7 bases are a match to TRBD2. From germline, CDR1 is LNHNV and CDR2 YYDKDF (reference sequence). The ends lost 0 bases at V and 0 bases at J; junction bases unmatched: 7. This CDR3 is 18 amino acids long. In DNA, the CDR3 is TGTGCCACCAGCAGAGATGAGGGGAGGGGCCCGAACACCGGGGAGCTGTTTTTT. Its translation: CATSRDEGRGPNTGELFF.

The chain combines TRBV5-1 with TRBJ1-1; no reliable D call. The germline V gene encodes CDR1 SGHRS and CDR2 YFSETQ. V was clipped by 0 bases and J by 0 bases, with 9 bases between them. The CDR3 runs to 15 residues. CDR3 bases: TGCGCCAGCAGCTTGGCGCTTATTATGAACACTGAAGCTTTCTTT. This encodes CASSLALIMNTEAFF.

This clone occurred a few times. This same CDR3 is encoded by further DNA sequences in the sample. The V gene is TRBV28, the J gene TRBJ2-3; no clear D gene. The V gene lost 5 bases and the J gene lost 7 bases, with 7 bases spanning the gap. The CDR3 has 11 amino acids. Germline values: CDR1 MDHEN, CDR2 SYDVKM. The DNA for the CDR3 is TGTGCCAGCAGTCTTACGCATACGCAGTATTTT. Amino acid sequence: CASSLTHTQYF.

This clone has a handful of counts. The chain joins TRBV29-1 to TRBJ1-1; 7 nucleotides agree with TRBD1. Germline V CDR1 and CDR2: SQVTM, ANQGSEA. The V segment lost 1 base and the J segment 1 base; nucleotides outside the gene matches: 6. There are 15 residues in the CDR3. The CDR3 loop reads CSVEGTGLPNTEAFF. The CDR3 nucleotides read TGCAGCGTTGAAGGGACAGGCCTTCCGAACACTGAAGCTTTCTTT.

The chain combines TRBV30 with TRBJ1-3; 7 nucleotides agree with TRBD1. CDR1 GTSNPN and CDR2 SVGIG come from the germline V gene (reference sequence). J lost 2 bases, V lost 6 bases, and 4 bases had no gene match. The CDR3 consists of 13 residues. In DNA form, the CDR3 reads TGTGCCTGCGTCCAGGGGGCTGGAAACACCATATATTTT. This sequence encodes CACVQGAGNTIYF. The full variable domain, completed using reference TRBV30 and TRBJ1-3, is SQTIHQWPATLVQPVGSPLSLECTVEGTSNPNLYWYRQAAGRGLQLLFYSVGIGQISSEVPQNLSASRPQDRQFILSSKKLLLSDSGFYLCACVQGAGNTIYFGEGSWLTVV.

This rearrangement joins TRBV6-6 to TRBJ1-2; 9 bases line up with TRBD1. V dropped 0 bases and J dropped 4; count of bases not matched to a gene: 0. This CDR3 region has 14 residues. The germline V gene encodes CDR1 MNHNY and CDR2 SVGAGI (reference sequence). This CDR3 reads CASSYSTGGYGYTF. The CDR3 coding sequence is TGTGCCAGCAGTTACTCGACAGGGGGCTATGGCTACACCTTC.

The chain combines TRBV30 with TRBJ2-1; D ambiguous. CDR3 size: 15 residues. Deletions cut 1 base from V and 0 bases from J, with 10 bases between. The germline V gene encodes CDR1 GTSNPN and CDR2 SVGIG (reference sequence). CDR3 sequence: CAWSGDGYSYNEQFF. DNA for the CDR3: TGTGCCTGGAGTGGCGACGGGTACTCCTACAATGAGCAGTTCTTC.

This rearrangement joins TRBV28 to TRBJ2-3; D is undetermined. There are 12 residues in the CDR3. Between the trimmed V and J ends, which lost 2 bases and 7 bases, there was a span of 7 bases. Germline V lookup: CDR1 MDHEN, CDR2 SYDVKM. The chain's CDR3 is CASSLRVHTQYF. CDR3 nucleotide sequence: TGTGCCAGCAGTTTAAGGGTTCATACGCAGTATTTT.